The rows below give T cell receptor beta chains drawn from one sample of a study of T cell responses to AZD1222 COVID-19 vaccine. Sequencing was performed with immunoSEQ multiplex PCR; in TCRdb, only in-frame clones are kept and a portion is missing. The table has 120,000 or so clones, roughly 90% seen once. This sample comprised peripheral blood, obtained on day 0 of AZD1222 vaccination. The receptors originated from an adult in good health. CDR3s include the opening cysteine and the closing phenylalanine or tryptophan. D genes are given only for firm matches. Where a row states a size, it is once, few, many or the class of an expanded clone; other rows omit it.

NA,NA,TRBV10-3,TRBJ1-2,CAISEGGYGYTF,TGTGCCATCAGTGAGGGGGGTTACGGCTACACCTTC
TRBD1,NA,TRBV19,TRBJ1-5,CASSIAGTANQPQHF,TGTGCCAGTAGTATCGCTGGGACAGCAAATCAGCCCCAGCATTTT
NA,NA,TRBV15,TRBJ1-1,CATRGGTLSRSTEAFF,TGTGCCACCAGGGGGGGGACCCTGTCTCGGAGCACTGAAGCTTTCTTT
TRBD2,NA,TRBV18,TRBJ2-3,CASSPKSASGGTDTQYF,TGTGCCAGCTCACCAAAGTCGGCTAGCGGGGGCACAGATACGCAGTATTTT
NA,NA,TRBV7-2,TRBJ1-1,CASSLVGLKTEAFF,TGTGCCAGCAGCTTAGTCGGGTTGAAGACTGAAGCTTTCTTT
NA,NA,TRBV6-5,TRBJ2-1,CASIGTEQFF,TGTGCCAGCATAGGGACAGAGCAGTTCTTC
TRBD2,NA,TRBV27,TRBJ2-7,CASSLTSGLAGRGEQYF,TGTGCCAGCAGTCTCACCTCCGGACTAGCGGGAAGGGGCGAGCAGTACTTC
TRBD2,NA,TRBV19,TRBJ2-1,CASSPGTSGSGSYNEQFF,TGTGCCAGTAGTCCCGGGACTAGCGGGAGTGGGTCCTACAATGAGCAGTTCTTC
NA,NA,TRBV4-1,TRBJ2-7,CASSQYGSSYEQYF,TGCGCCAGCAGCCAATACGGGTCCAGCTACGAGCAGTACTTC
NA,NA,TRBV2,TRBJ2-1,CASSATGLRNEQFF,TGTGCCAGCAGTGCAACTGGTCTACGCAATGAGCAGTTCTTC
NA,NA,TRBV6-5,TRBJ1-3,CASSYGTVGNTIYF,TGTGCCAGCAGTTACGGCACAGTTGGAAACACCATATATTTT
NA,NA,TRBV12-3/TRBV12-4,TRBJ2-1,CASSGGFDNEQFF,TGTGCCAGCAGTGGGGGGTTTGACAATGAGCAGTTCTTC
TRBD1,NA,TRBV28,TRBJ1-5,CASRTNHRGFSNQPQHF,TGTGCCAGCCGCACTAACCACAGGGGTTTTAGCAATCAGCCCCAGCATTTT
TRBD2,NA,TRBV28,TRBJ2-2,CASSFVTSENTGELFF,TGTGCCAGCAGTTTCGTAACTAGCGAGAACACCGGGGAGCTGTTTTTT
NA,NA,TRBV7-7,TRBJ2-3,CASSKGRAGTDTQYF,TGTGCTAGCAGCAAGGGCAGGGCAGGCACAGATACGCAGTATTTT
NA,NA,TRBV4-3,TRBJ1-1,CASSQGVRGLNTEAFF,TGCGCCAGCAGCCAAGGCGTCAGAGGACTGAACACTGAAGCTTTCTTT
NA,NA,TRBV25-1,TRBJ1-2,CASSKLGSNYGYTF,TGTGCCAGCAGTAAGTTGGGCTCCAACTATGGCTACACCTTC
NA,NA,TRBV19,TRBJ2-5,CASRGSANWEETQYF,TGTGCCAGTAGAGGTAGCGCCAATTGGGAAGAGACCCAGTACTTC
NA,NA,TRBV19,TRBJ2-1,CASSLGYNEQFF,TGTGCCAGTAGTCTGGGGTACAATGAGCAGTTCTTC
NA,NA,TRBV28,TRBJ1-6,CASKPSRGSPLHF,TGTGCCAGTAAGCCCTCCCGGGGTTCACCCCTCCACTTT
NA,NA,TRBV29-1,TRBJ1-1,CSVEGGWDTEAFF,TGCAGCGTTGAGGGCGGCTGGGACACTGAAGCTTTCTTT
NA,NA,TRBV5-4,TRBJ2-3,CALGGRGSTDTQYF,TGTGCGCTGGGGGGGAGGGGGAGCACAGATACGCAGTATTTT
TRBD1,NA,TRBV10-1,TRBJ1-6,CASSEGQGTPLHF,TGCGCCAGCAGTGAGGGACAGGGAACACCCCTCCACTTT
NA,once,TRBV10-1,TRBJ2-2,CASSEGTLDGELFF,TGCGCCAGCAGTGAGGGGACTCTCGACGGGGAGCTGTTTTTT
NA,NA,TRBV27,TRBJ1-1,CASSLKFVNTEAFF,TGTGCCAGCAGTTTAAAATTCGTGAACACTGAAGCTTTCTTT